These T cell receptor beta chains were read from a single sample in a study of T-cell memory formation after mild COVID-19. MiXCR, run by TCRdb on the 5' RACE reads, gives a single entry per CDR3 protein. In the table there are 100,000 to 150,000 distinct CDR3 sequences, roughly 6% of which are singletons. The sequenced sample was PBMCs or a T cell subset sorted from them (not recorded which). The receptors were sampled from an adult woman who had mild COVID-19 (a few samples of this study predate the infection). Cell type and time point are not known. Each CDR3 is given with its conserved first and last residue.

v_call | cdr3_aa
TRBV10-3 | CAISDATGGNNQPQHF
TRBV5-1 | CASSLAGNSRGQETQYF
TRBV9 | CASSVGPDNQPQHF
TRBV9 | CASSVDSLAKNIQYF
TRBV7-8 | CASSLRTGTLNTEAFF
TRBV11-3 | CASTFRTGQGYEQYF
TRBV5-4 | CASSLPSGSQETQYF
TRBV7-9 | CASSPPRQGNTEAFF
TRBV18 | CASSPPGGARGYTF
TRBV2 | CASSVQGLGNQPQHF
TRBV5-5 | CASSLGGRETYEQYF
TRBV24-1 | CATSDADRDRGHEQFF
TRBV7-8 | CASSSRTGGITDTQYF
TRBV12-3/TRBV12-4 | CASSPWTRPPTGELFF
TRBV12-3/TRBV12-4 | CASSPLGGLTDTQYF
TRBV18 | CASSPQQGPYNEQFF
TRBV11-1 | CASSLDGQMNTEAFF
TRBV6-5 | CASSYSGRNPKETQYF
TRBV28 | CASSRLTGTGAQRTF
TRBV5-5 | CASSQPGQEETQYF
TRBV7-2 | CASSPGSGGANVLTF
TRBV9 | CASSPSSRDHYNTQYF
TRBV20-1 | CSARDQWGAGIQPQHF
TRBV20-1 | CSASAGRVGTYEQYF
TRBV7-7 | CASSPETVVNTGELFF
TRBV15 | CATSRVPGLYGYTF
TRBV3-1 | CASSQAWASHQPQHF
TRBV6-5 | CASSISGDSNSPLHF
TRBV4-1 | CASSPHPGAYNEQFF
TRBV7-2 | CASSLATGGETQYF
TRBV6-2/TRBV6-3 | CASRLPGQPSYTF
TRBV20-1 | CSARRQMNTEAFF
TRBV20-1 | CSAQGAWSTGELFF
TRBV24-1 | CATSDSGTVGNEQFF
TRBV5-1 | CASSSIAGGTPDTQYF
TRBV20-1 | CSARTQPLYEQYF
TRBV20-1 | CSAYRDGNQPQHF
TRBV12-3/TRBV12-4 | CASRQTSGVSSYNEQFF
TRBV5-1 | CASSSAGSAVGSEQYF
TRBV7-3 | CASSSGQGNTEAFF
TRBV6-1 | CASSESRVNQPQHF
TRBV6-6 | CASSLGQRRSDTQYF
TRBV5-5 | CASSLRRDRDGYTF
TRBV9 | CASSVAYGLQFF
TRBV18 | CASSPVIANTGELFF
TRBV5-4 | CASSLYQRGASGETQYF
TRBV24-1 | CATSDYYRVGQFF